This T cell receptor (beta chain) appears in the sequencing data of a study of T cell responses to AZD1222 COVID-19 vaccine. Note on this clone: Its antigen is unknown.

This CDR3 region has 13 residues. V was pared by 4 bases and J by 4 bases, with 11 bases between. The germline V gene has CDR1 SGHRS and CDR2 YFSETQ. The table came from immunoSEQ multiplex PCR; TCRdb's copy has only in-frame clones and leaves some out. The sample has about 170,000 clones, over 85% seen once. Study findings and constraints: Unmutated variant regions are reportedly the target of nearly half of TCRs that are spike-specific.

The chain joins TRBV5-1 to TRBJ1-1; a possible D gene is TRBD1 (6 bases). Sequenced here: peripheral blood, sampled on day 0 of AZD1222 vaccination. The TCR was taken from an adult in good health. The CDR3 reads CASSAGQFTEAFF. DNA of the CDR3: TGCGCCAGCAGCGCCGGACAGTTCACTGAAGCTTTCTTT.